These 14 T cell receptor beta chains came from one sample sequenced in a study of blood T cell repertoires in COVID-19. Some clones are missing from TCRdb's copy, which holds only in-frame ones; the method was immunoSEQ multiplex PCR. Among approximately 310,000 clones listed, approximately 91% were seen once. The sequenced sample consisted of PBMCs or T cells enriched from blood (not recorded which). These TCRs come from a man aged 60-69 years who had recovered from COVID-19.

The rearrangement links TRBV7-2 to TRBJ1-6; 12 nucleotides match TRBD1. V lost 2 bases and J lost 10; bases outside the gene matches: 3. This CDR3 comprises 15 residues. The V gene's germline CDR1 is SGHTA and CDR2 FQGNSA. CDR3 DNA sequence: TGTGCCAGCAGCTTAATCGGGACAGGGGGCTCACCCCTCCACTTT. This gives the protein CASSLIGTGGSPLHF.

This chain joins TRBV6-5 and TRBJ2-1; tentatively, D is TRBD1 (5 bases). V was trimmed by 2 bases and J by 0 bases, leaving 11 bases between them. This CDR3 is 16 amino acids long. The germline V gene encodes CDR1 MNHEY and CDR2 SVGAGI. The CDR3 region has the DNA TGTGCCAGCAGTTACCAGGGTTTTTTCTCCTACAATGAGCAGTTCTTC. It codes for CASSYQGFFSYNEQFF.

The chain carries TRBV5-1 and TRBJ1-1; 7 bases agree with TRBD1. Germline CDR1 and CDR2: SGHRS and YFSETQ. Losses at the gene ends were 2 bases for V and 5 bases for J; bases not matched to a gene: 9. This CDR3 spans 15 amino acids. CDR3 bases: TGCGCCAGCAGCTTTTTAGAACAGGGGAGAACTGAAGCTTTCTTT. This translates into CASSFLEQGRTEAFF.

The V call is TRBV7-9, the J call TRBJ2-4, with D perhaps matching TRBD1 (5 bases). This CDR3 region has 13 residues. Trimming left V 3 bases short and J 10 bases short, with 13 bases between. CDR1 is SEHNR, CDR2 FQNEAQ, per germline (reference sequence). CDR3 sequence (DNA): TGTGCCAGCAGCTTTCCGACAGCGCTGATTCAGTACTTC. Encoded protein: CASSFPTALIQYF.

This sequence joins TRBV21-1 and TRBJ2-3; TRBD2, the table's D call, lacks a check against the DNA. TRBV21-1 is marked as a pseudogene. The CDR3 contains 16 residues. As DNA, the CDR3 is TGTGCCAGCAGCAAAGAGGCTAGCGGGAGTACAGATACGCAGTATTTT. It translates to CASSKEASGSTDTQYF.

This rearrangement joins TRBV23-1 to TRBJ2-3; D possibly corresponds to TRBD2 (7 bases). TRBV23-1 is labeled an ORF, and its function is uncertain. V shed 2 bases and J shed 1 base, with 13 bases lying between them. This CDR3 spans 16 amino acids. The CDR3 region is CASSQRGANRTDTQYF. The CDR3 region has the DNA TGCGCCAGCAGTCAACGGGGGGCGAACCGCACAGATACGCAGTATTTT.

The chain is built from TRBV24-1 and TRBJ1-2, with D unresolved. Germline loops: CDR1 KGHDR, CDR2 SFDVKD. The CDR3 extends over 13 amino acids. Trimming pared 4 bases from V and 4 bases from J, leaving 9 bases between. CDR3 loop: CATSETGSYGYTF. The CDR3 DNA is TGTGCCACCAGTGAAACCGGGAGCTATGGCTACACCTTC.

V and J are TRBV28 and TRBJ2-2, with TRBD1 as a possible D gene (6 bases). This CDR3 spans 14 amino acids. Germline V gene sequence: CDR1 MDHEN, CDR2 SYDVKM. V was pared by 4 bases and J by 3 bases, with 9 bases between. CDR3 nucleotide sequence: TGTGCCAGCAGTTCAGGGGCCGACACCGGGGAGCTGTTTTTT. Translation: CASSSGADTGELFF.

V and J are TRBV9 and TRBJ2-2; 9 nucleotides match TRBD2. V shed 0 bases and J 7 bases; nucleotides not matched to a gene: 7. Germline V gene sequence: CDR1 SGDLS, CDR2 YYNGEE. The CDR3 loop spans 16 amino acids. CDR3 protein: CASSVVSGSEVGELFF. Here the CDR3 DNA reads TGTGCCAGCAGCGTAGTTAGCGGGAGTGAGGTCGGGGAGCTGTTTTTT.

The rearrangement joins TRBV7-2 to TRBJ2-4; the match to TRBD2 covers 9 bases. V trimming: 7 bases; J trimming: 4 bases; junction bases outside the gene matches: 2. The CDR3 is 13 residues long. In germline, CDR1 is SGHTA, CDR2 FQGNSA. The CDR3 region has the DNA TGTGCCAGCACCAGCGGGAGGAAAAACATTCAGTACTTC. Its protein product is CASTSGRKNIQYF.

V is TRBV2 and J is TRBJ1-1; D gene unclear. This CDR3 is built from 14 residues. The V end was cut by 4 bases, the J end by 2 bases, with 11 bases between. Germline CDR1 and CDR2: SNHLY and FYNNEI. Here the CDR3 reads CASSGRLKNTEAFF. CDR3 coding DNA: TGTGCCAGCAGTGGCAGATTAAAAAACACTGAAGCTTTCTTT.

This rearrangement joins TRBV28 to TRBJ1-1, with D unresolved. CDR3 length equals 12 residues. Trimming shortened V by 5 bases and J by 10 bases, and 14 bases separated the two germline ends. CDR1 MDHEN and CDR2 SYDVKM come from the germline V gene. This CDR3 is CASSKNPGGAFF. CDR3 sequence (DNA): TGTGCCAGCAGTAAGAATCCGGGAGGAGCTTTCTTT.

This rearrangement joins TRBV24-1 to TRBJ2-1; 8 bases line up with TRBD1. Germline assignment: CDR1 KGHDR and CDR2 SFDVKD. V lost 4 bases and J lost 5; bases outside the gene matches: 12. CDR3 length: 17 residues. The CDR3 protein is CATSDSNRGTLNNEQFF. CDR3 DNA: TGTGCCACCAGTGACTCCAACAGGGGGACCCTTAACAATGAGCAGTTCTTC.

CDR3 protein: CASSLRQAGSYEQYF. CDR3 DNA sequence: TGTGCCAGCAGCTTGCGACAGGCCGGATCCTACGAGCAGTACTTC. V usage is TRBV5-4 and J usage is TRBJ2-7, with TRBD1 as a possible D gene (6 bases). Deletions cut 1 base from V and 1 base from J, with 12 bases between. The CDR3 contains 15 residues. Germline loops: CDR1 SGHNT, CDR2 YYREEE (reference sequence).